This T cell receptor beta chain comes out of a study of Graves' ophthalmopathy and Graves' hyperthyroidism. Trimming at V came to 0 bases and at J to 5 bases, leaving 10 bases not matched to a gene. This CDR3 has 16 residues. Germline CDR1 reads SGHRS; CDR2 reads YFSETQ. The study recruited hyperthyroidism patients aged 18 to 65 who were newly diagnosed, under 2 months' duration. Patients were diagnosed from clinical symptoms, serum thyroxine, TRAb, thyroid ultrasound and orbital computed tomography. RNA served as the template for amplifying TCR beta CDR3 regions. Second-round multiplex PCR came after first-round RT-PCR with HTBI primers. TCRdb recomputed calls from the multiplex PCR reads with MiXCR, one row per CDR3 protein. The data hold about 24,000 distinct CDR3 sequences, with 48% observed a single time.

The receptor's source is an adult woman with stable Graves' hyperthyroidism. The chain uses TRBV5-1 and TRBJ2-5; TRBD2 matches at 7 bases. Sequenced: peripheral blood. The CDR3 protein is CASSLEQAGRGETQYF. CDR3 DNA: TGCGCCAGCAGCTTGGAACAAGCGGGGCGCGGGGAGACCCAGTACTTC.